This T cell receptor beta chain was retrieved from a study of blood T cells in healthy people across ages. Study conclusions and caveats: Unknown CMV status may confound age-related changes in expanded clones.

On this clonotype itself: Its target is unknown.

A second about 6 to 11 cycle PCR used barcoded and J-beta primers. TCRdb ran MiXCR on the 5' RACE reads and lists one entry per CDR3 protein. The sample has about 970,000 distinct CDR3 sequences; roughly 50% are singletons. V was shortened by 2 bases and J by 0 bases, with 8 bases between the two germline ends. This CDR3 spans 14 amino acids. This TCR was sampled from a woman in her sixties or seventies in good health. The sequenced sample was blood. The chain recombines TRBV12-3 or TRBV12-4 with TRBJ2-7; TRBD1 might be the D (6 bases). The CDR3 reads CASSLMDSSYEQYF. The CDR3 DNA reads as TGTGCCAGCAGTTTAATGGACAGCTCCTACGAGCAGTACTTC.